The 29 T cell receptor beta chains below all came from one sample that was sequenced in a study of blood T cells in healthy people across ages. The second PCR ran roughly 6 to 12 cycles with a sample-barcoded 5' primer and J-beta primers. TCRdb reanalysed the 5' RACE reads using MiXCR and keeps one entry per CDR3 protein. The sample includes hundreds of thousands of distinct CDR3 sequences, around half of them seen just once. Sequenced input: blood. The source is a man older than 75 in good health.

The chain joins TRBV7-9 to TRBJ2-3, with 11 bases fitting TRBD2. Germline CDR1 SEHNR, CDR2 FQNEAQ (reference sequence). The CDR3 is made up of 15 amino acids. The CDR3 loop reads CAQRRLAGRTDTQYF. CDR3 in DNA: TGTGCACAACGAAGACTAGCGGGACGCACAGATACGCAGTATTTT.

V usage is TRBV7-8 and J usage is TRBJ2-5; 8 nucleotides agree with TRBD2. The J call may be faulty, since TRBJ2-7 better matches the DNA end. The CDR3 runs to 14 residues. Per germline, CDR1 SGHVS and CDR2 FQNEAQ. The CDR3 reads CASISGTFVGEQYF. DNA for the CDR3: TGTGCCAGCATTAGCGGGACCTTTGTTGGCGAGCAGTACTTC.

This clonotype came up a few times. The rearrangement links TRBV20-1 to TRBJ2-5; 9 bases align to TRBD1. Trimming cost V 3 bases and J 1 base; bases outside gene matches: 6. The CDR3 extends over 15 amino acids. Germline values: CDR1 DFQATT, CDR2 SNEGSKA (reference sequence). CDR3 region: CSASTPDRGQETQYF. In DNA form, the CDR3 reads TGCAGTGCTAGTACCCCGGACAGGGGCCAAGAGACCCAGTACTTC.

In its sample, this clonotype was seen a few times. The chain couples TRBV7-2 to TRBJ2-5; D is uncertain. There are 14 residues in the CDR3. The V end was cut by 3 bases, the J end by 5 bases, with 13 bases between. Germline V gene lookup returns CDR1 SGHTA and CDR2 FQGNSA. CDR3: CASSLGIPRETQYF. CDR3 bases: TGTGCCAGCAGCTTGGGGATTCCGAGGGAGACCCAGTACTTC. Full variable domain (rest looked up from reference TRBV7-2 and TRBJ2-5): GAGVSQSPSNKVTEKGKDVELRCDPISGHTALYWYRQSLGQGLEFLIYFQGNSAPDKSGLPSDRFSAERTGGSVSTLTIQRTQQEDSAVYLCASSLGIPRETQYFGPGTRLLVL.

This clonotype was observed a few times. The gene calls are TRBV25-1 and TRBJ2-5; the D call may be TRBD1 or TRBD2 (5 bases each). The V gene lost 6 bases and the J gene lost 4 bases, with 12 bases spanning the gap. In germline, CDR1 is MGHDK, CDR2 SYGVNS. The CDR3 runs to 13 residues. In DNA form, the CDR3 reads TGTGCCAGCAGACAAGGGACCGGAGAGACCCAGTACTTC. It codes for CASRQGTGETQYF.

The chain recombines TRBV20-1 with TRBJ2-5; 11 bases are a match to TRBD1. Gene TRBJ2-7 matches the end of the DNA better, so the J call may be wrong. The CDR3 has 15 residues. CDR1 DFQATT and CDR2 SNEGSKA come from the germline V gene (reference sequence). The CDR3 DNA reads as TGCAGTGCTAGAGTTCTTGGGACAGGGGGTTACGAGCAGTACTTC. Translation: CSARVLGTGGYEQYF.

The chain uses TRBV27 and TRBJ1-2; D uncertain. This CDR3 has 14 amino acids. Germline CDR1 is MNHEY and CDR2 is SMNVEV (reference sequence). Trimming took 1 base from V and 2 from J, leaving 8 bases between them. The CDR3 sequence: CASSLFPGNYGYTF. The CDR3 nucleotides are TGTGCCAGCAGTTTATTTCCAGGCAACTATGGCTACACCTTC.

This clonotype appeared a few times. The chain has TRBV7-2 and TRBJ2-3, with D unresolved. Trimming stripped 5 bases from V and 2 bases from J, with 8 bases between. The CDR3 is 13 amino acids. Germline assignment: CDR1 SGHTA and CDR2 FQGNSA. CDR3 DNA: TGTGCCAGCAGCCCGACGGTCACAGATACGCAGTATTTT. As protein: CASSPTVTDTQYF. Together with reference TRBV7-2 and TRBJ2-3, the CDR3 gives the full variable domain: GAGVSQSPSNKVTEKGKDVELRCDPISGHTALYWYRQSLGQGLEFLIYFQGNSAPDKSGLPSDRFSAERTGGSVSTLTIQRTQQEDSAVYLCASSPTVTDTQYFGPGTRLTVL.

This clonotype has just one count. The chain links TRBV20-1 to TRBJ2-3; perhaps TRBD1 as D (5 bases). The CDR3 covers 14 residues. V was cut by 0 bases and J by 3 bases, with 10 bases left in between. Germline V gene lookup returns CDR1 DFQATT and CDR2 SNEGSKA (reference sequence). The CDR3 DNA sequence: TGCAGTGCTAGAGATGTCCAGGGTACAGATACGCAGTATTTT. Translation: CSARDVQGTDTQYF.

The table lists this clonotype with a few counts. The rearrangement joins TRBV9 to TRBJ2-2, with 14 positions matching TRBD2. The length of the CDR3 is 17 residues. With 4 bases clipped from V and 6 bases from J, the junction kept 8 bases outside the gene matches. The germline V gene encodes CDR1 SGDLS and CDR2 YYNGEE. The CDR3 protein is CASSSRLAGGPSGELFF. The CDR3, as DNA: TGTGCCAGCAGCTCGCGACTAGCGGGGGGGCCTTCCGGGGAGCTGTTTTTT.

The rearrangement joins TRBV6-2 or TRBV6-3 to TRBJ2-1, with 7 nucleotides matching TRBD1. Germline V gene data show CDR1 as MNHEY and CDR2 as SVGEGT. V dropped 4 bases and J dropped 2; count of bases not matched to a gene: 2. The CDR3 has 14 amino acids. The CDR3 spells CASSFRGTYNEQFF. The CDR3 nucleotides are TGTGCCAGCAGTTTCAGGGGGACCTACAATGAGCAGTTCTTC.

The chain couples TRBV20-1 to TRBJ2-3; 15 bases match TRBD2. Germline CDR1 reads DFQATT; CDR2 reads SNEGSKA (reference sequence). With 5 bases clipped from V and 2 bases from J, the junction kept 14 bases outside the gene matches. The CDR3 is 19 residues long. The CDR3 DNA sequence: TGCAGTGCTGAAACGACGCCGGGACTAGCGGGGGGCCCCACAGATACGCAGTATTTT. It encodes CSAETTPGLAGGPTDTQYF.

CDR3 loop: CAISAGTSGSHNEQFF. The CDR3 DNA reads TGTGCCATCAGTGCCGGGACTAGCGGGAGCCACAATGAGCAGTTCTTC. V and J are TRBV10-3 and TRBJ2-1; 14 positions agree with TRBD2. The CDR3 has 16 amino acids. In germline, CDR1 is ENHRY, CDR2 SYGVKD. V shed 4 bases and J 5 bases; nucleotides not matched to a gene: 4.

The genes are TRBV5-5 and TRBJ2-3, with a possible D match to TRBD2 (6 bases). Germline CDR1 SGHKS, CDR2 YYEKEE (reference sequence). The CDR3 sequence is 15 residues long. V gave up 4 bases and J gave up 4 bases, with 16 bases separating them. Written as DNA, the CDR3 is TGTGCCAGCAGCCGGGGGACTTTTAGCGCAGATACGCAGTATTTT. It encodes CASSRGTFSADTQYF.

V gene TRBV28 combines with J gene TRBJ1-5; tentative D call: TRBD1 (5 bases). V lost 1 base, J lost 11 bases, and 18 bases lay in between. CDR1 and CDR2 (germline): MDHEN, SYDVKM. The CDR3 runs 15 residues. The CDR3 coding sequence is TGTGCCAGCAGTTTATTGGTTCAAGGGACGGGGGCCCAGCATTTT. Amino acids: CASSLLVQGTGAQHF. Full variable domain (remainder filled in from reference TRBV28 and TRBJ1-5): DVKVTQSSRYLVKRTGEKVFLECVQDMDHENMFWYRQDPGLGLRLIYFSYDVKMKEKGDIPEGYSVSREKKERFSLILESASTNQTSMYLCASSLLVQGTGAQHFGDGTRLSIL.

This clonotype has a handful of counts. This may be a read error, as it is one base from a much larger clone. J is TRBJ2-5 and V is TRBV6-5; perhaps D is TRBD1 or TRBD2 (5 bases each). Looked up from germline, CDR1 is MNHEY and CDR2 is SVGAGI. The CDR3 contains 14 residues. Between the trimmed V and J ends, which lost 0 bases and 5 bases, there was a span of 10 bases. The CDR3 sequence: CASSYSGVGETQYF. Written as DNA, the CDR3 is TGTGCCAGCAGTTACTCGGGGGTGGGTGAGACCCAGTACTTC.

The genes are TRBV20-1 and TRBJ2-1, with D hard to call. There are 15 residues in the CDR3. V was shortened by 1 base and J by 2 bases, with 12 bases between the two germline ends. Per the germline V gene, CDR1 is DFQATT and CDR2 is SNEGSKA (reference sequence). CDR3 DNA: TGCAGTGCTAGAGTCTGGTCCGCCGCCTACAATGAGCAGTTCTTC. Its translation: CSARVWSAAYNEQFF.

V is TRBV6-5 and J is TRBJ2-7; D is undetermined. Trimming took off 6 bases at V and 7 bases at J, with 16 bases between the two ends. CDR3 size: 13 residues. Germline V gene data show CDR1 as MNHEY and CDR2 as SVGAGI. In DNA form, the CDR3 reads TGTGCCAGCAGACTCGACCGTTACAATGAGCAGTACTTC. The encoded protein is CASRLDRYNEQYF.

In this sample, this clonotype turned up a few times. The chain carries TRBV5-6 and TRBJ2-7, with D unclear. Germline V gene sequence: CDR1 SGHDT, CDR2 YYEEEE. The CDR3 is made up of 11 amino acids. The V and J ends lost 0 bases and 6 bases respectively, with 4 bases between them. In DNA, the CDR3 is TGTGCCAGCAGCTTGGGGTTCGAGCAGTACTTC. Translating gives CASSLGFEQYF. The entire variable domain, with the rest obtained from reference TRBV5-6 and TRBJ2-7, is as follows: DAGVTQSPTHLIKTRGQQVTLRCSPKSGHDTVSWYQQALGQGPQFIFQYYEEEERQRGNFPDRFSGHQFPNYSSELNVNALLLGDSALYLCASSLGFEQYFGPGTRLTVT.

The rearrangement joins TRBV20-1 to TRBJ2-3; no firm D call. This CDR3 comprises 12 residues. Germline V lookup: CDR1 DFQATT, CDR2 SNEGSKA (reference sequence). V gave up 5 bases and J gave up 7 bases, with 13 bases separating them. Here the CDR3 DNA reads TGCAGTGCTTCCCTGACTGGAAATACGCAGTATTTT. Residues: CSASLTGNTQYF.

The chain has TRBV3-1 and TRBJ1-5, with 11 bases fitting TRBD1. Trimming took 4 bases from V and 3 from J; bases not matched to a gene: 17. This CDR3 spans 20 amino acids. CDR1 LGHDT and CDR2 YNNKEL come from the germline V gene (reference sequence). The chain's CDR3 is CASSPGLFGTGGWDNQPQHF. The CDR3 DNA reads as TGTGCCAGCAGCCCCGGTTTATTCGGGACAGGGGGTTGGGACAATCAGCCCCAGCATTTT.

The chain is built from TRBV18 and TRBJ2-1; D not resolved. CDR3 length: 12 amino acids. The germline V gene has CDR1 KGHSH and CDR2 LQKENI. V lost 5 bases and J lost 10, with 12 bases in between. DNA for the CDR3: TGTGCCAGCTCATCCCAGCGAAGAGAGCAGTTCTTC. Translated, it gives CASSSQRREQFF.

The genes are TRBV6-5 and TRBJ2-2; D might be TRBD1 (5 bases). Deletions cut 2 bases from V and 2 bases from J, with 12 bases between. The CDR3 runs to 16 residues. Germline CDR1 MNHEY, CDR2 SVGAGI. The CDR3 sequence is CASSYGAFRNTGELFF. The CDR3, as DNA: TGTGCCAGCAGTTACGGGGCGTTCCGAAACACCGGGGAGCTGTTTTTT.

At least ten counts were recorded for this clonotype. This sequence joins TRBV6-6 and TRBJ2-3; TRBD1 matches 9 bases. V lost 2 bases and J lost 3; bases outside the gene matches: 3. Germline-derived CDR1 and CDR2 are MNHNY and SVGAGI (reference sequence). The CDR3 has 15 amino acids. The CDR3, as DNA: TGTGCCAGCAGTTACCCGGGACAGGGAACAGATACGCAGTATTTT. It yields the protein CASSYPGQGTDTQYF.

This clonotype was counted a few times. V gene TRBV4-2 combines with J gene TRBJ2-1; D is unclear. V was clipped by 3 bases and J by 8 bases, with 8 bases between them. The germline V gene has CDR1 LGHNA and CDR2 YNFKEQ. The CDR3 totals 12 residues. Written as DNA, the CDR3 is TGTGCCAGCAGCCAGGGTCCGGATGAGCAGTTCTTC. Translating gives CASSQGPDEQFF.

This clonotype was picked up a small number of times. The V gene is TRBV6-5, the J gene TRBJ2-5; D not certain. Per germline, CDR1 MNHEY and CDR2 SVGAGI. This CDR3 has 13 amino acids. V lost 6 bases and J lost 9, with 17 bases in between. As DNA, the CDR3 is TGTGCCAGCAGCCCCATTGACCGTGGGGCCCAGTACTTC. This codes for CASSPIDRGAQYF.

V usage is TRBV9 and J usage is TRBJ2-3; D perhaps matches TRBD1 (6 bases). The germline V gene encodes CDR1 SGDLS and CDR2 YYNGEE. V lost 3 bases, J lost 4 bases, and 15 bases lay in between. The CDR3 is made up of 15 amino acids. CDR3: CASSGRQVRPDTQYF. The CDR3 region has the DNA TGTGCCAGCAGCGGAAGACAGGTTCGGCCAGATACGCAGTATTTT.

There are a few counts of this clonotype. V and J are TRBV7-2 and TRBJ1-2, with 8 bases matching TRBD1. CDR1 and CDR2 from the germline V gene are SGHTA and FQGNSA. Trimming took 1 base from V and 1 from J; bases not matched to a gene: 5. The CDR3 runs to 16 residues. CDR3 protein: CASSLVAGGNNYGYTF. The CDR3 bases are TGTGCCAGCAGCTTAGTTGCAGGGGGCAATAACTATGGCTACACCTTC.

In its sample, this clonotype was seen a few times. J is TRBJ2-7 and V is TRBV9; maybe TRBD1 (5 bases). The CDR3 is 14 residues long. Trimming pared 3 bases from V and 1 base from J, leaving 11 bases between. Looked up from germline, CDR1 is SGDLS and CDR2 is YYNGEE. CDR3 loop: CASSATVTSYEQYF. CDR3 DNA sequence: TGTGCCAGCAGCGCGACAGTTACGTCCTACGAGCAGTACTTC.